A selection of T cell receptor beta chains follows, all from one sample in a study of blood T cell repertoires in COVID-19. TCRdb's copy holds only in-frame clones and misses some; the assay was immunoSEQ multiplex PCR. The sample has fewer than 350,000 clones; roughly 86% are singletons. The sample consisted of peripheral blood. These receptors all stem from a woman aged 30 to 39 who had recovered from COVID-19. CDR3s include the opening cysteine and the closing phenylalanine or tryptophan. A D gene is named only where the DNA matches it firmly. Not all rows give a size; the values are once, few, many and, for expanded clones, a class.

>few|TRBJ1-2|TRBD1|TRBV7-9|13
TGTGCCAGCGCTGGACAGGACAACTATGGCTACACCTTC
CASAGQDNYGYTF
>-|TRBJ2-3|TRBD1|TRBV12-3/TRBV12-4|13
TGTGCCAGCAGTTTGACAGGGCCAGATACGCAGTATTTT
CASSLTGPDTQYF
>few|TRBJ1-5|-|TRBV5-6|15
TGTGCCAGCAGCTCGCGTCGTCGCTTTAATCAGCCCCAGCATTTT
CASSSRRRFNQPQHF
>-|TRBJ2-3|TRBD1|TRBV7-9|16
TGTGCCAGCAGACATCAGGGGGTCCGCGTCACAGATACGCAGTATTTT
CASRHQGVRVTDTQYF
>-|TRBJ2-5|-|TRBV11-2|14
TGTGCCAGCAGCCTCCCGACAGGCGAAGAGACCCAGTACTTC
CASSLPTGEETQYF
>-|TRBJ2-7|-|TRBV2|14
TGTGCCAGCAGTGAAGTAGCAGTCACCTACGAGCAGTACTTC
CASSEVAVTYEQYF
>-|TRBJ2-1|TRBD1|TRBV4-3|14
TGCGCCAGCAGCCAAGCGGGACAGTACAATGAGCAGTTCTTC
CASSQAGQYNEQFF
>-|TRBJ2-7|TRBD1|TRBV2|15
TGTGCCAGCAGTGAACTGGGACAGGGGCTTATCGAGCAGTACTTC
CASSELGQGLIEQYF
>-|TRBJ2-3|TRBD2|TRBV28|19
TGTGCCAGCAGTTTCCTGGGACTAGCGGGAGGCCCTAGCACAGATACGCAGTATTTT
CASSFLGLAGGPSTDTQYF
>-|TRBJ1-6|-|TRBV7-2|13
TGTGCCAGCAGCTTTGGAGGGAGTTCACCCCTCCACTTT
CASSFGGSSPLHF
>-|TRBJ1-1|-|TRBV6-6|13
TGTGCCAGCAGTGCGGGGCGGGAGACTGAAGCTTTCTTT
CASSAGRETEAFF
>-|TRBJ1-1|-|TRBV6-5|14
TGTGCCAGCCGACCGGGAACGTTAAACTCTGGGGCTTTCTTT
CASRPGTLNSGAFF
>-|TRBJ2-2|TRBD2|TRBV7-2|16
TGTGCCAGCAGCTTGACTAGCGGGAGGAACACCGGGGAGCTGTTTTTT
CASSLTSGRNTGELFF
>-|TRBJ1-2|TRBD1|TRBV29-1|15
TGCAGCGCCCGGACAGGGCTTCCGACTAACTATGGCTACACCTTC
CSARTGLPTNYGYTF
>-|TRBJ1-1|TRBD1|TRBV18|14
TGTGCCAGCTCACCAGACGTAAGGGGGCGCGAGGCTTTCTTT
CASSPDVRGREAFF
>-|TRBJ1-2|-|TRBV24-1|14
TGTGCCACCAGTGATGAAGGGGCCGGCTATGGCTACACCTTC
CATSDEGAGYGYTF
>-|TRBJ1-1|-|TRBV4-2|14
TGTGCCAGCAGCCAAGAGGGCACAAACACTGAAGCTTTCTTT
CASSQEGTNTEAFF
>-|TRBJ2-5|TRBD1|TRBV7-9|15
TGTGCCAGCAGCCGGACAGGGGACCCCCAAGAGACCCAGTACTTC
CASSRTGDPQETQYF
>-|TRBJ2-1|TRBD2|TRBV5-1|18
TGCGCCAGCAGCTCTCTATCTAGCGGGAGTGTAACCTACAATGAGCAGTTCTTC
CASSSLSSGSVTYNEQFF
>-|TRBJ1-1|-|TRBV30|13
TGTGCCTGGAGGTCCAGGCCCAACACTGAAGCTTTCTTT
CAWRSRPNTEAFF
>-|TRBJ1-2|-|TRBV28|15
TGTGCCAACTCCAAGGCCTTGGGGGGAGGAGATGGCTACACCTTC
CANSKALGGGDGYTF
>-|TRBJ1-2|TRBD1|TRBV27|17
TGTGCCAGCAGTTTAAGGACAGGGGGCCCTACCTCCGATGGCTACACCTTC
CASSLRTGGPTSDGYTF
>-|TRBJ2-7|-|TRBV15|13
TGTGCCACCAGCAGGGACAGTCCCTACGAGCAGTACTTC
CATSRDSPYEQYF
>-|TRBJ2-6|TRBD1|TRBV28|17
TGTGCCAGCAGTCCACAGGGGCCCCTAATTGGGGCCAACGTCCTGACTTTC
CASSPQGPLIGANVLTF
>few|TRBJ2-1|TRBD2|TRBV24-1|17
TGTGCCACCAGTGACCCCGGGACTAGCGGGAAGGGCAATGAGCAGTTCTTC
CATSDPGTSGKGNEQFF
>-|TRBJ1-4|-|TRBV5-1|15
TGCGCCAGCAGCTCCCGACTGGCAACTAATGAAAAACTGTTTTTT
CASSSRLATNEKLFF
>-|TRBJ2-7|TRBD2|TRBV10-3|15
TGTGCCATCAGTGATCCGGGCGGGGGTACCCACGAGCAGTACTTC
CAISDPGGGTHEQYF
>once|TRBJ2-3|TRBD2|TRBV19|16
TGTGCCAGTAGTCTTAGCGGGGGGCCTTACCGAGATACGCAGTATTTT
CASSLSGGPYRDTQYF
>-|TRBJ2-5|TRBD2|TRBV20-1|15
TGCAGTGCTAGTGAGGTAGCGGGGGGGCCCGGGACCCAGTACTTC
CSASEVAGGPGTQYF
>-|TRBJ2-7|-|TRBV29-1|12
TGCAGCGTTGAAGGCAGCTCCTACGAGCAGTACTTC
CSVEGSSYEQYF
>-|TRBJ1-1|TRBD1|TRBV4-2|18
TGTGCCAGCAGCCCAACAGTCGGGGCAGGGGGTGTAAGCACTGAAGCTTTCTTT
CASSPTVGAGGVSTEAFF
>once|TRBJ2-5|TRBD1|TRBV18|17
TGTGCCAGCTCACCACCTGGAGACAGGGCTGTGGGAGAGACCCAGTACTTC
CASSPPGDRAVGETQYF
>-|TRBJ2-7|-|TRBV5-6|11
TGTGCCAGCAGCTTGGCAGTCGAGCAGTACTTC
CASSLAVEQYF
>-|TRBJ1-4|TRBD1|TRBV30|13
TGTGCCTGGAGTACAGGGGGAACTGAAAAACTGTTTTTT
CAWSTGGTEKLFF
>-|TRBJ2-1|-|TRBV7-3|13
TGTGCCAGCAGCTTGGACAGATACAATGAGCAGTTCTTC
CASSLDRYNEQFF
>-|TRBJ2-1|TRBD2|TRBV5-4|16
TGTGCCAGCAGCTTGGGGACTAGCGGGCAATACAATGAGCAGTTCTTC
CASSLGTSGQYNEQFF
>-|TRBJ2-7|-|TRBV27|15
TGTGCCAGCAGTTTATCCCCTCTTAGCTCCTACGAGCAGTACTTC
CASSLSPLSSYEQYF
>-|TRBJ1-2|-|TRBV28|14
TGTGCCAGCAGTTTATCGTCGCAGGGGTACGGCTACACCTTC
CASSLSSQGYGYTF
>-|TRBJ1-1|-|TRBV5-6|16
TGTGCCAGCAGCTTAACCCTCCCAACAGGGTTGGCTGAAGCTTTCTTT
CASSLTLPTGLAEAFF
>once|TRBJ2-7|TRBD1|TRBV4-1|14
TGCGCCAGCAGAACCGGGACAGAAACCTACGAGCAGTACTTC
CASRTGTETYEQYF
>few|TRBJ2-7|-|TRBV10-1|13
TGCGCCAGCAGTGCCCCCGGGGTTCTCGAGCAGTACTTC
CASSAPGVLEQYF
>-|TRBJ1-6|-|TRBV27|14
TGTGCCAGCAGTTTGCGCTCCTATAATTCACCCCTCCACTTT
CASSLRSYNSPLHF
>-|TRBJ2-1|-|TRBV3-1/TRBV3-2|15
TGTGCCAGCAGCCACTTTGGAAGGGGCCCCAATGAGCAGTTCTTC
CASSHFGRGPNEQFF
>-|TRBJ2-7|-|TRBV5-6|14
TGTGCCAGCAGCGACTCCGGGGTTACCTACGAGCAGTACTTC
CASSDSGVTYEQYF
>-|TRBJ1-3|TRBD1|TRBV19|15
TGTGCCAGTAGTATCCCGACAGGGGAGGGAAACACCATATATTTT
CASSIPTGEGNTIYF
>-|TRBJ2-3|TRBD2|TRBV19|15
TGTGCCAGTAGTACGGGACTAGCGGGCACAGATACGCAGTATTTT
CASSTGLAGTDTQYF
>-|TRBJ2-1|TRBD2|TRBV7-2|17
TGTGCCAGCAGCTTTGGTATTGGTTCGGGAGGGGGTCAGGAGCAGTTCTTC
CASSFGIGSGGGQEQFF
>-|TRBJ2-5|-|TRBV6-2/TRBV6-3|12
TGTGCCAGCAGTTATAACGGTGAGACCCAGTACTTC
CASSYNGETQYF
>-|TRBJ2-5|TRBD2|TRBV5-1|13
TGCGCCAGCAGCGCTAGCGGGGGAGAGACCCAGTACTTC
CASSASGGETQYF
>-|TRBJ1-3|-|TRBV5-5|15
TGTGCCAGCCAAGGAGGGCAGGCCTCTGGAAACACCATATATTTT
CASQGGQASGNTIYF